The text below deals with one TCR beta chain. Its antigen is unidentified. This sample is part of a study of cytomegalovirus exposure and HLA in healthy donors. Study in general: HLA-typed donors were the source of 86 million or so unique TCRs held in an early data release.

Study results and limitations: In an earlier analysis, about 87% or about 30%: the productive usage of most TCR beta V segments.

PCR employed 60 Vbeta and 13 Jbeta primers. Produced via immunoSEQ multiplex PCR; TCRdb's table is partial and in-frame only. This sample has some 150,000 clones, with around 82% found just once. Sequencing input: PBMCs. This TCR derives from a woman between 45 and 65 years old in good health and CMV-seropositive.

The DNA for the CDR3 is TGTGCCAGCAGTCTGGGGGCAGGGGACTATGGCTACACCTTC. Residues: CASSLGAGDYGYTF. This chain links TRBV6-1 with TRBJ1-2, with a possible D match to TRBD1 (6 bases). CDR3 size: 14 residues. Germline V gene data show CDR1 as MNHNS and CDR2 as SASEGT. The V gene lost 5 bases and the J gene lost 3 bases, with 13 bases spanning the gap.